The clone carrying this T cell receptor beta chain was counted once. Its antigen is still unknown. The junction departs from germline at one end; a sequencing error may be responsible. This CDR3 comprises 14 residues. Germline CDR1 and CDR2: MNHEY and SVGAGI. Sequencing was performed with immunoSEQ multiplex PCR; in TCRdb, only in-frame clones are kept and a portion is missing. The table records 100,000 or so clones, around nine tenths of them present only once. This sample was taken from a study of identifying expanded T cells in peripheral blood. Overall study results and limits: About 1.2 clones differed between technical replicates, versus approximately 17 and 20 over time. Clone count variance between roughly 2-week samples rose with total template count.

No infections or other immune events were documented during collection. The receptor was derived from a person aged 18-69 years in good health. What was sequenced was blood. The chain carries TRBV6-5 and TRBJ1-2; no clear D gene. CDR3 loop: CASRSPDGNYGHTF. The CDR3 DNA sequence: TGTGCCAGCAGATCTCCGGACGGAAACTATGGCCACACCTTC.